A selection of T cell receptor beta chains follows, all from one sample in a study of identical twins. Via MiXCR, TCRdb re-called the 5' RACE reads, giving one row per CDR3 protein. The table shows about 890,000 distinct CDR3 sequences, with around an eighth occurring only once. The same specimen was also included in a second study, on yellow fever vaccine responses in identical twins.

The sample was PBMCs. The receptors here all came from a woman younger than 35 in good health. The CDR3 runs from the conserved cysteine through the conserved F or W. Fields, in order: clone size, V gene, D gene, J gene, CDR3 DNA, CDR3 protein. The D gene is left open where the match is weak. The size entry is marked missing in some rows and otherwise reads once, few, many or a size class.

>few|TRBV9|TRBD1|TRBJ2-1
TGTGCCAGCAGCGTTTTCACAGGGGGCAATGAGCAGTTCTTC
CASSVFTGGNEQFF
>many|TRBV6-1|TRBD1|TRBJ2-1
TGTGCCAGCAGTCCGGGACAGGGGGGAAATGAGCAGTTCTTC
CASSPGQGGNEQFF
>few|TRBV7-2|TRBD2|TRBJ2-7
TGTGCCAGCACCCCAACTAGCGGGTGGGGGGAGCAGTACTTC
CASTPTSGWGEQYF
>few|TRBV11-1|TRBD2|TRBJ2-2
TGTGCCAGCAGCCATCTGACTAGCGGGGGGCTGAACACCGGGGAGCTGTTTTTT
CASSHLTSGGLNTGELFF
>few|TRBV24-1|TRBD2|TRBJ2-3
TGTGCCACCAGTGTTGGGGGAGGGCCTCCAGATACGCAGTATTTT
CATSVGGGPPDTQYF
>-|TRBV20-1|TRBD2|TRBJ2-1
TGCAGTGCTAGAGCCGCCGGGACTAGCTACAATGAGCAGTTCTTC
CSARAAGTSYNEQFF
>few|TRBV5-5|-|TRBJ1-1
TGTGCCAGCAGCTCGGGCCCTGCGGATGAAGCTTTCTTT
CASSSGPADEAFF
>-|TRBV12-3/TRBV12-4|-|TRBJ2-5
TGTGCCAGCAGTTCCACCTCCGGAATGACACAAGAGACCCAGTACTTC
CASSSTSGMTQETQYF
>few|TRBV6-2/TRBV6-3|TRBD2|TRBJ2-7
TGTGCCAGCAGTTTCCTACTAGCGGGGTCTACCTACGAGCAGTACTTC
CASSFLLAGSTYEQYF
>few|TRBV20-1|TRBD1|TRBJ1-4
TGCAGTGCTAGGCCCCGACAGGGAGGGGAAAAACTGTTTTTT
CSARPRQGGEKLFF
>many|TRBV5-5|TRBD1|TRBJ2-1
TGTGCCAGCAGCTGGGGACAGGGGGAGTCCTACAATGAGCAGTTCTTC
CASSWGQGESYNEQFF
>-|TRBV20-1|-|TRBJ1-1
TGCAGTGCCCGGACATGGGGCACTGAAGCTTTCTTT
CSARTWGTEAFF
>few|TRBV29-1|TRBD2|TRBJ2-1
TGCAGCGTTGAAGGGAGGGAGCGGGGGGTTATTGAGCAGTTCTTC
CSVEGRERGVIEQFF
>-|TRBV19|-|TRBJ1-4
TGTGCCAGTAGTATAGGGATTCTCAGAACTAATGAAAAACTGTTTTTT
CASSIGILRTNEKLFF
>-|TRBV2|-|TRBJ2-5
TGTGCCAGCACAGGGGACGCTGGGGAGACCCAGTACTTC
CASTGDAGETQYF
>-|TRBV11-2|-|TRBJ2-7
TGTGCCAGCAGGGACCCCGGGGTCCCCGTGTACGAGCAGTACTTC
CASRDPGVPVYEQYF
>-|TRBV3-1|-|TRBJ2-2
TGTGACAGCAGTCTTGGGGTGAACACCGGGGAGCTGTTTTTT
CDSSLGVNTGELFF
>few|TRBV29-1|-|TRBJ2-2
TGCAGCGTTGAAACCAGATCGAACACCGGGGAGCTGTTTTTT
CSVETRSNTGELFF
>-|TRBV20-1|-|TRBJ2-5
TGCAGTGCTGGACCTACCCAATCTCAAGAGACCCAGTACTTC
CSAGPTQSQETQYF
>few|TRBV5-1|-|TRBJ2-2
TGCGCCAGCAGCTTGGTCGGTAGTATCGACACCGGGGAGCTGTTTTTT
CASSLVGSIDTGELFF
>-|TRBV28|-|TRBJ2-2
TGTGCCAGCAGTTTATCCCGGGATAACACCGGGGAGCTGTTTTTT
CASSLSRDNTGELFF
>-|TRBV5-5|TRBD1|TRBJ2-1
TGTGCCAGCAGCCGGGACAGGGGTTTGTGGAATGAGCAGTTCTTC
CASSRDRGLWNEQFF
>-|TRBV10-2|TRBD2|TRBJ2-2
TGCGCCAGCAGTGATAGCGGGGCGGGGGGCGGGGAGCTGTTTTTT
CASSDSGAGGGELFF
>few|TRBV20-1|-|TRBJ2-1
TGCAGTGCTTACCCAGACGGGAGCTCCTACAATGAGCAGTTCTTC
CSAYPDGSSYNEQFF
>many|TRBV20-1|TRBD1|TRBJ1-6
TGCAGTGCCAGACGGGACAGTAATTCACCCCTCCACTTT
CSARRDSNSPLHF
>-|TRBV12-3/TRBV12-4|TRBD1|TRBJ1-2
TGTGCCAGCAGTCGGACAGGGGCAGGCTATGGCTACACCTTC
CASSRTGAGYGYTF
>-|TRBV5-1|-|TRBJ1-2
TGCGCCAGCAGCTACTTCTTCGACCCGGAATATGGCTACACCTTC
CASSYFFDPEYGYTF
>-|TRBV11-1|-|TRBJ2-5
TGTGCCAGCAGACAAAATTACGAGGACCGACGCGGGCAAGAGACCCAGTACTTC
CASRQNYEDRRGQETQYF
>-|TRBV20-1|TRBD2|TRBJ2-1
TGCAGTGCTAGAGTCGCGGGAGTGAACCCCAATGAGCAGTTCTTC
CSARVAGVNPNEQFF
>-|TRBV5-3|-|TRBJ2-1
TGTGCCAGCAGACCCGGGCCCCCCTTAGGGTTCAATGAGCAGTTCTTC
CASRPGPPLGFNEQFF
>few|TRBV5-1|-|TRBJ2-4
TGCGCCAGCAGCGAAGGAGCAGGGTTGATGGAAAACATTCAGTACTTC
CASSEGAGLMENIQYF